Following are 15 T cell receptor beta chains from one sample sequenced in a study of T cell responses to AZD1222 COVID-19 vaccine. Here immunoSEQ multiplex PCR was the method, and the copy in TCRdb shows in-frame clones only, minus some. The table has about 160,000 clones, roughly nine tenths seen once. Source: peripheral blood, taken on day 0 of AZD1222 vaccination. These receptors were taken from an adult in good health.

The J gene is TRBJ1-2, the V gene TRBV6-5; tentative D call: TRBD1 (5 bases). CDR1 MNHEY and CDR2 SVGAGI come from the germline V gene. This CDR3 is built from 12 residues. V gave up 9 bases and J gave up 8 bases, with 16 bases separating them. CDR3 bases: TGTGCCAGTTCCAGGGACGCTTGGGGCTACACCTTC. It translates to CASSRDAWGYTF.

This chain connects TRBV7-3 to TRBJ1-1; D unclear. The V gene lost 2 bases and the J gene lost 1 base, with 8 bases spanning the gap. Germline V gene data show CDR1 as SGHTA and CDR2 as FQGTGA. CDR3 length: 14 amino acids. CDR3 DNA: TGTGCCAGCAGCTTAGGTGTAGGGAACACTGAAGCTTTCTTT. Translating gives CASSLGVGNTEAFF.

The chain carries TRBV7-3 and TRBJ2-7, with D uncertain. Looked up from germline, CDR1 is SGHTA and CDR2 is FQGTGA. V was pared by 0 bases and J by 5 bases, with 8 bases between. The CDR3 runs to 13 residues. CDR3 nucleotides: TGTGCCAGCAGCTTAACGAGAAGTGACGAGCAGTACTTC. Residues: CASSLTRSDEQYF.

The V gene is TRBV7-2, the J gene TRBJ1-2, with 8 nucleotides matching TRBD1. With 5 bases clipped from V and 5 bases from J, the junction kept 4 bases outside the gene matches. Per the germline V gene, CDR1 is SGHTA and CDR2 is FQGNSA. The CDR3 totals 13 residues. Here the CDR3 reads CASSPTGGYGYTF. CDR3 DNA: TGTGCCAGCAGCCCTACAGGGGGGTATGGCTACACCTTC.

The rearrangement joins TRBV12-5 to TRBJ2-3; D call uncertain. Trimming took 2 bases from V and 4 from J, leaving 7 bases between them. The CDR3 loop spans 13 amino acids. Germline assignment: CDR1 LGHNT and CDR2 FRNRAP. The CDR3 DNA sequence: TGTGCTAGTGGTTTGCCCACTCCAGATACGCAGTATTTT. Translating it yields CASGLPTPDTQYF.

V gene TRBV11-2 combines with J gene TRBJ2-6; D is perhaps TRBD1 or TRBD2 (6 bases each). With 7 bases removed from V and 6 bases from J, the gap between germline ends came to 10 bases. The CDR3 has 13 residues. Germline CDR1 reads SGHAT; CDR2 reads FQNNGV. Here the CDR3 reads CASKTGAANVLTF. CDR3 sequence (DNA): TGTGCCAGCAAGACGGGGGCGGCCAACGTCCTGACTTTC.

This clone was found a few times. The chain links TRBV7-3 to TRBJ2-1; 7 bases line up with TRBD1. The CDR3 is made up of 15 amino acids. Germline V lookup: CDR1 SGHTA, CDR2 FQGTGA. Trimming removed 5 bases from V and 5 bases from J; junction bases left unmatched: 9. The CDR3 DNA follows: TGTGCCAGCAGCGCGGACAGGTCCAGTGACAATGAGCAGTTCTTC. This translates into CASSADRSSDNEQFF.

The gene calls are TRBV27 and TRBJ2-6; the match to TRBD1 covers 10 bases. The CDR3 totals 21 residues. V dropped 6 bases and J dropped 2; count of bases not matched to a gene: 19. Germline-derived CDR1 and CDR2 are MNHEY and SMNVEV (reference sequence). CDR3 loop: CASSPIPVGQGVSTGANVLTF. DNA for the CDR3: TGTGCCAGCAGCCCCATCCCCGTCGGACAGGGGGTTTCAACTGGGGCCAACGTCCTGACTTTC.

This chain connects TRBV7-6 to TRBJ1-1; possibly TRBD1 for D (6 bases). This CDR3 has 15 residues. Trimming shortened V by 5 bases and J by 0 bases, and 13 bases separated the two germline ends. Per germline, CDR1 SGHVS and CDR2 FNYEAQ. CDR3 sequence: CASSPGGRMNTEAFF. CDR3 nucleotides: TGTGCCAGCAGCCCCGGGGGCCGCATGAACACTGAAGCTTTCTTT.

This chain joins TRBV19 and TRBJ2-1, with 10 bases that match TRBD1. V gave up 3 bases and J gave up 7 bases; unmatched junction bases: 6. The CDR3 runs to 15 residues. Germline V CDR1 and CDR2: LNHDA, SQIVND (reference sequence). The CDR3 DNA reads TGTGCCAGTAGTATTTCGGGACAGGGGCGAAATGAGCAGTTCTTC. Translated: CASSISGQGRNEQFF. Filled out from reference TRBV19 and TRBJ2-1, the complete variable domain reads DGGITQSPKYLFRKEGQNVTLSCEQNLNHDAMYWYRQDPGQGLRLIYYSQIVNDFQKGDIAEGYSVSREKKESFPLTVTSAQKNPTAFYLCASSISGQGRNEQFFGPGTRLTVL.

The gene calls are TRBV5-5 and TRBJ1-5; 8 positions match TRBD1. Trimming at V came to 0 bases and at J to 2 bases, leaving 4 bases not matched to a gene. The CDR3 runs to 16 residues. Germline lookup yields CDR1 SGHKS and CDR2 YYEKEE (reference sequence). The CDR3 DNA is TGTGCCAGCAGCTTGGCCCAGGGGGCGGGCAATCAGCCCCAGCATTTT. This sequence encodes CASSLAQGAGNQPQHF.

This chain connects TRBV30 to TRBJ1-6, with no clear D. V was pared by 5 bases and J by 4 bases, with 21 bases between. The CDR3 is 17 residues long. Germline-derived CDR1 and CDR2 are GTSNPN and SVGIG (reference sequence). Written as DNA, the CDR3 is TGTGCCTGGGAAAACATGACATGGTATACTTATAATTCACCCCTCCACTTT. This sequence encodes CAWENMTWYTYNSPLHF.

This clone was observed a single time. The chain combines TRBV6-5 with TRBJ2-1, with 8 bases lining up with TRBD2. Trimming at V came to 6 bases and at J to 5 bases, leaving 6 bases not matched to a gene. From germline, CDR1 is MNHEY and CDR2 SVGAGI. CDR3 length: 14 amino acids. CDR3 nucleotides: TGTGCCAGCAGCCACAGCGGGGGTCACAATGAGCAGTTCTTC. It is translated as CASSHSGGHNEQFF.

This clone was found once. V and J are TRBV18 and TRBJ2-3; unclear D gene. Germline CDR1 KGHSH, CDR2 LQKENI. CDR3 length: 13 amino acids. V lost 0 bases, J lost 4 bases, and 5 bases lay in between. CDR3 in DNA: TGTGCCAGCTCACCACCTAGTTCAGATACGCAGTATTTT. It translates to CASSPPSSDTQYF.

This chain connects TRBV3-1 (or the pseudogene TRBV3-2) to TRBJ2-1; D not certain. CDR3 length equals 14 residues. The germline V and J ends were trimmed by 5 bases and 6 bases, with 14 bases remaining between them. CDR1 LGHDT and CDR2 YNNKEL come from the germline V gene (reference sequence). The CDR3 protein is CASSSAGPLNEQFF. Here the CDR3 DNA reads TGTGCCAGCAGCAGTGCAGGCCCCCTCAATGAGCAGTTCTTC.